The 20 T cell receptor beta chains in this list originate from one sample, sequenced in a study of blood T cell repertoires in COVID-19. The data were produced by immunoSEQ multiplex PCR, yet TCRdb's version contains in-frame clones alone and is incomplete. Of about 140,000 clones in the sample, about four fifths were seen once. Input material: peripheral blood. These receptors were collected from a human donor in a cohort sampled during active COVID-19.

The chain carries TRBV18 and TRBJ2-5; D is possibly TRBD2 (5 bases). CDR1 KGHSH and CDR2 LQKENI come from the germline V gene. Trimming left V 3 bases short and J 5 bases short, with 10 bases between. This CDR3 contains 13 residues. The chain's CDR3 is CASSPVGVETQYF. The CDR3 nucleotides read TGTGCCAGCTCACCGGTCGGGGTTGAGACCCAGTACTTC.

This chain joins TRBV7-3 and TRBJ1-6; D is unresolved. V was pared by 5 bases and J by 4 bases, with 12 bases between. This CDR3 contains 15 residues. CDR1 is SGHTA, CDR2 FQGTGA, per germline. The CDR3 is CASSATSAYNSPLHF. Written as DNA, the CDR3 is TGTGCCAGCAGCGCTACTTCAGCGTATAATTCACCCCTCCACTTT. Drawing the rest from reference TRBV7-3 and TRBJ1-6, the complete variable domain is GAGVSQTPSNKVTEKGKYVELRCDPISGHTALYWYRQSLGQGPEFLIYFQGTGAADDSGLPNDRFFAVRPEGSVSTLKIQRTERGDSAVYLCASSATSAYNSPLHFGNGTRLTVT.

V usage is TRBV7-2 and J usage is TRBJ1-1; 7 nucleotides line up with TRBD1. Looked up from germline, CDR1 is SGHTA and CDR2 is FQGNSA. V lost 3 bases to trimming and J lost 3 bases; unmatched junction nucleotides: 7. The CDR3 runs 15 residues. The CDR3 loop is CASSFRRGPYTEAFF. The CDR3 coding sequence is TGTGCCAGCAGCTTTCGGAGGGGGCCATACACTGAAGCTTTCTTT.

The genes are TRBV3-1 (or the pseudogene TRBV3-2) and TRBJ2-7; a weak D match, TRBD2 (6 bases). The V gene's germline CDR1 is LGHDT and CDR2 YNNKEL (reference sequence). CDR3 size: 14 residues. Trimming took 1 base from V and 5 from J, leaving 12 bases between them. CDR3 nucleotide sequence: TGTGCCAGCAGCCAAGCTTCGACTAGAGACGAGCAGTACTTC. Translation: CASSQASTRDEQYF.

The gene calls are TRBV7-3 and TRBJ2-5; TRBD1 is a possible D gene (6 bases). In germline, CDR1 is SGHTA, CDR2 FQGTGA. Trimming stripped 5 bases from V and 4 bases from J, with 8 bases between. The CDR3 length is 12 residues. Here the CDR3 reads CASSPDRETQYF. DNA of the CDR3: TGTGCCAGCAGCCCGGACAGAGAGACCCAGTACTTC.

J is TRBJ2-5 and V is TRBV30, with D unresolved. Trimming took off 4 bases at V and 3 bases at J, with 12 bases between the two ends. Germline CDR1 and CDR2: GTSNPN and SVGIG (reference sequence). This CDR3 has 13 residues. CDR3 bases: TGTGCCTGGAATACTGGTCGGGAAGAGACCCAGTACTTC. The encoded protein is CAWNTGREETQYF.

The V and J genes are TRBV3-1 (or the pseudogene TRBV3-2) and TRBJ2-4; 9 nucleotides match TRBD1. This CDR3 has 15 residues. The J segment lost 3 bases and the V segment lost 2 bases, leaving 2 bases of the junction unmatched. CDR1 and CDR2 (germline): LGHDT, YNNKEL (reference sequence). In DNA, the CDR3 is TGTGCCAGCAGCCAAACAGGGGGCGGCAAAAACATTCAGTACTTC. Translating it yields CASSQTGGGKNIQYF.

The genes are TRBV5-1 and TRBJ1-5; D not resolved. Germline assignment: CDR1 SGHRS and CDR2 YFSETQ. V gave up 3 bases and J gave up 2 bases, with 18 bases separating them. The CDR3 spans 17 residues. The DNA of the CDR3 is TGCGCCAGCAGCTCGAGGCCAGGAGGCATGGGCAATCAGCCCCAGCATTTT. This translates into CASSSRPGGMGNQPQHF.

V usage is TRBV25-1 and J usage is TRBJ2-1, with a tentative D call TRBD2 (5 bases). This CDR3 has 12 residues. CDR1 is MGHDK, CDR2 SYGVNS, per germline. Trimming removed 8 bases from V and 2 bases from J, with 7 bases in between. The CDR3 is CASAGAYNEQFF. CDR3 nucleotides: TGTGCCAGCGCCGGGGCCTACAATGAGCAGTTCTTC.

V and J are TRBV11-2 and TRBJ1-1; D gene unclear. This CDR3 spans 15 amino acids. Trimming stripped 4 bases from V and 1 base from J, with 13 bases between. Germline V gene sequence: CDR1 SGHAT, CDR2 FQNNGV. The CDR3 region is CASSWPGVGNTEAFF. CDR3 DNA: TGTGCCAGCAGCTGGCCAGGCGTAGGGAACACTGAAGCTTTCTTT.

This chain links TRBV18 with TRBJ1-2; 7 positions match TRBD1. The germline V gene has CDR1 KGHSH and CDR2 LQKENI. The CDR3 loop spans 14 amino acids. Trimming cost V 6 bases and J 6 bases; bases outside gene matches: 10. DNA for the CDR3: TGTGCCAGCTCGGGAAGGGGACAGAGGGATGGCTACACCTTC. It translates to CASSGRGQRDGYTF.

This chain links TRBV5-8 with TRBJ1-2; 7 bases line up with TRBD1. The CDR3 is made up of 13 amino acids. Germline V CDR1 and CDR2: SGHTS, YDEGEE. Germline trimming cut 5 bases from V and 7 bases from J; bases unmatched to any gene: 8. The CDR3: CASSPDRVRGYTF. CDR3 nucleotides: TGTGCCAGCAGTCCAGACAGGGTTCGTGGCTACACCTTC.

V gene TRBV24-1 combines with J gene TRBJ2-2; 9 bases are a match to TRBD1. Germline-derived CDR1 and CDR2 are KGHDR and SFDVKD. V shed 4 bases, J shed 6 bases, and the junction held 5 bases outside the gene matches. The CDR3 length is 15 residues. For the CDR3, the DNA is TGTGCCACCAGTGAAGGGACAGGGATTTCCGGGGAGCTGTTTTTT. This translates into CATSEGTGISGELFF.

CDR3 sequence reads: CASSLGPGLAGEGETQYF. The DNA of the CDR3 is TGTGCCAGCAGCCTGGGGCCGGGACTAGCGGGAGAAGGAGAGACCCAGTACTTC. V is TRBV7-9 and J is TRBJ2-5, with 14 bases identical to TRBD2. The CDR3 contains 18 residues. The germline gives CDR1 SEHNR, CDR2 FQNEAQ (reference sequence). V lost 5 bases to trimming and J lost 4 bases; unmatched junction nucleotides: 12. Based on the CDR3 plus reference TRBV7-9 and TRBJ2-5, the full variable domain is DTGVSQNPRHKITKRGQNVTFRCDPISEHNRLYWYRQTLGQGPEFLTYFQNEAQLEKSRLLSDRFSAERPKGSFSTLEIQRTEQGDSAMYLCASSLGPGLAGEGETQYFGPGTRLLVL.

The gene calls are TRBV24-1 and TRBJ2-2; the D is unclear. Trimming removed 4 bases from V and 2 bases from J, with 4 bases in between. Germline CDR1 and CDR2: KGHDR and SFDVKD. CDR3 length equals 13 residues. The CDR3 nucleotides read TGTGCCACCAGTGACCCAAACACCGGGGAGCTGTTTTTT. This translates into CATSDPNTGELFF.

This chain uses TRBV6-4 with TRBJ2-1, with 10 bases aligning to TRBD2. J lost 4 bases, V lost 6 bases, and 6 bases had no gene match. The CDR3 is made up of 15 amino acids. The germline V gene encodes CDR1 MRHNA and CDR2 SNTAGT. The CDR3 DNA sequence: TGTGCCAGCAGAACAACTAGCGGGACTTACAATGAGCAGTTCTTC. Amino acid sequence: CASRTTSGTYNEQFF.

The chain joins TRBV11-3 to TRBJ1-1; 9 bases agree with TRBD1. The CDR3 has 13 amino acids. Trimming cost V 4 bases and J 3 bases; bases outside gene matches: 0. Germline loops: CDR1 SGHNT, CDR2 YENEEA. The CDR3 coding sequence is TGTGCCAGCAGCTGGACAGGGGACACTGAAGCTTTCTTT. It encodes CASSWTGDTEAFF.

V usage is TRBV3-1 (or the pseudogene TRBV3-2) and J usage is TRBJ1-5, with a tentative D call TRBD1 (5 bases). Germline V gives CDR1 LGHDT, CDR2 YNNKEL (reference sequence). V gave up 3 bases and J gave up 0 bases, with 12 bases separating them. The CDR3 sequence is 16 residues long. The DNA for the CDR3 is TGTGCCAGCAGCCAGGGGCCTCAGGGTAGCAATCAGCCCCAGCATTTT. It specifies CASSQGPQGSNQPQHF.

The genes are TRBV5-1 and TRBJ1-2; 7 nucleotides line up with TRBD1. CDR3 size: 14 residues. CDR1 SGHRS and CDR2 YFSETQ come from the germline V gene. V was clipped by 4 bases and J by 6 bases; unmatched bases: 9. The CDR3 DNA reads TGCGCCAGCAGCGGCGGACAGGTCCACAATGGCTACACCTTC. It is translated as CASSGGQVHNGYTF.

This rearrangement joins TRBV5-1 to TRBJ2-2; possibly TRBD2 for D (6 bases). CDR3 length equals 13 residues. The germline CDR1 and CDR2 sequences are SGHRS and YFSETQ. Trimming pared 4 bases from V and 6 bases from J, leaving 10 bases between. This CDR3 is CASSQTSSGELFF. CDR3 coding DNA: TGCGCCAGCAGCCAGACTAGTTCCGGGGAGCTGTTTTTT.